Each of the 3 T cell receptor beta chains below was sequenced from the same sample in a study of blood T cell repertoires in COVID-19. Data came from immunoSEQ multiplex PCR; TCRdb stores just in-frame clones and leaves some out. The sample has just under 350,000 clones; more than 75% are singletons. The sequenced sample was peripheral blood. The source of these receptors is a woman aged 45 to 65 with COVID-19, enrolled during active disease.

The chain has TRBV4-2 and TRBJ1-4; 7 nucleotides agree with TRBD1. This CDR3 has 15 residues. V was pared by 3 bases and J by 4 bases, with 5 bases of the junction left unmatched. Germline CDR1 is LGHNA and CDR2 is YNFKEQ. The DNA of the CDR3 is TGTGCCAGCAGCCAGCCGGGACAGCATAATGAAAAACTGTTTTTT. As protein: CASSQPGQHNEKLFF.

The chain joins TRBV12-3 or TRBV12-4 to TRBJ2-7; 9 bases map to TRBD1. After removal of 1 base from V and 11 bases from J, the junction contained 6 bases not matched to a gene. The CDR3 consists of 13 residues. The CDR3 here is CASSLGDRVGKYF. CDR3 nucleotides: TGTGCCAGCAGTTTAGGGGACAGGGTGGGAAAGTACTTC.

The V and J genes are TRBV7-2 and TRBJ1-5; D is undetermined. Germline values: CDR1 SGHTA, CDR2 FQGNSA. The CDR3 loop spans 13 amino acids. Trimming removed 1 base from V and 6 bases from J, with 7 bases in between. The CDR3 protein is CASSLERAQPQHF. The CDR3 region has the DNA TGTGCCAGCAGCTTAGAGAGGGCTCAGCCCCAGCATTTT.